Listed below are T cell receptor beta chains from one sample, sequenced in a study of T cells in Graves' hyperthyroidism and ophthalmopathy. One entry per CDR3 protein, called by TCRdb with MiXCR from the multiplex PCR reads. The sample comprises a few hundred thousand distinct CDR3 sequences, approximately 17% of which are singletons, and 40% rests with the top ten. The sequencing input was blood. The source is a man aged 18 to 30 with Graves' ophthalmopathy. Each CDR3 is given with its conserved first and last residue. The order of the fields is clone size, D gene, J gene, V gene, CDR3 protein, CDR3 DNA. D genes are given only for firm matches. A clone size is listed for some rows: how often the clone was seen (once, few, many), or a class if it is expanded.

few - TRBJ2-5 TRBV6-1 CASSWDRETQYF TGTGCCAGCAGTTGGGATCGGGAGACCCAGTACTTC
many - TRBJ2-7 TRBV7-9 CASSSVGEQYF TGTGCCAGCAGCTCCGTCGGGGAGCAGTACTTC
many TRBD1 TRBJ1-1 TRBV5-1 CASSLEMGQGNPFF TGCGCCAGCAGCTTGGAAATGGGACAGGGGAATCCTTTCTTT
many - TRBJ1-2 TRBV29-1 CSVVEKNNYGYTF TGCAGCGTTGTTGAAAAAAATAACTATGGCTACACCTTC
many - TRBJ1-1 TRBV28 CAGTRGGFNTEAFF TGTGCCGGCACACGGGGAGGATTCAACACTGAAGCTTTCTTT
- - TRBJ1-2 TRBV12-3/TRBV12-4 CASSFGPTGGYTF TGTGCCAGCAGTTTTGGGCCCACAGGGGGCTACACCTTC
many - TRBJ1-5 TRBV3-1 CASSERGSQPQHF TGTGCCAGCAGCGAGAGGGGAAGTCAGCCCCAGCATTTT
many TRBD1 TRBJ2-1 TRBV20-1 CSASAALQGDNEQFF TGCAGTGCTAGTGCCGCCCTGCAGGGGGACAATGAGCAGTTCTTC
many - TRBJ2-5 TRBV12-3/TRBV12-4 CASSLAQGYQETQYF TGTGCCAGCAGTTTAGCGCAGGGGTACCAAGAGACCCAGTACTTC
many TRBD1 TRBJ1-2 TRBV3-1 CASSLSSGQGPWTF TGTGCCAGCAGCCTCTCCTCGGGACAGGGCCCCTGGACCTTC
many - TRBJ1-2 TRBV7-2 CASSLALRDGYTF TGTGCCAGCAGCTTAGCGCTACGAGATGGCTACACCTTC
- - TRBJ2-2 TRBV12-3/TRBV12-4 CASSPLFHNANTGELFF TGTGCCAGTAGTCCCCTTTTCCATAATGCGAACACCGGGGAGCTGTTTTTT
few TRBD1 TRBJ1-2 TRBV10-1 CARNLDGQDYGYTF TGCGCCAGAAATCTCGACGGACAGGACTATGGCTACACCTTC
many - TRBJ2-7 TRBV12-3/TRBV12-4 CASSLASWYEQYF TGTGCCAGCAGTTTAGCTAGCTGGTACGAGCAGTACTTC
- - TRBJ1-6 TRBV6-2/TRBV6-3 CASSAGTDYSSPLHF TGTGCCAGCAGCGCCGGGACGGATTATAGTTCACCCCTCCACTTT